The T cell receptor (beta chain) described here comes from a study of immune heterogeneity within non-small cell lung tumors. Germline assignment: CDR1 SEHNR and CDR2 FQNEAQ (reference sequence). The CDR3 is 13 amino acids. The ends were cut back, 1 base at V and 10 bases at J, with 8 bases in the middle. This clonotype is medium-sized (0.01 to 0.1%) by share. CDR3 of TCR beta was amplified by multiplex PCR that used 32 V and 13 J primers. TCRdb analysed the multiplex PCR reads with MiXCR anew, one entry per CDR3 protein. The sample lists 2,000 to 3,000 distinct CDR3 sequences; 18% were seen once. Bulk tumor genomic DNA, 450 to 600 ng per sample, was the template. Surgery yielded several widely spaced biopsies per primary tumor. Curative surgery was undertaken by patients, who had untreated, newly diagnosed non-small cell lung cancer.

V is TRBV7-9 and J is TRBJ1-6; weak D call: TRBD1 (6 bases). The origin of this receptor is a woman aged 45-65 years with non-small cell lung cancer. The sample taken for sequencing was lung tumor tissue. Written as DNA, the CDR3 is TGTGCCAGCAGCTTAGAGGACAGATCACCCCTCCACTTT. Translation gives CASSLEDRSPLHF. The complete variable domain, with remaining parts taken from reference TRBV7-9 and TRBJ1-6, reads DTGVSQNPRHKITKRGQNVTFRCDPISEHNRLYWYRQTLGQGPEFLTYFQNEAQLEKSRLLSDRFSAERPKGSFSTLEIQRTEQGDSAMYLCASSLEDRSPLHFGNGTRLTVT.